This T cell receptor (beta chain) stems from a study of cytomegalovirus exposure and HLA in healthy donors. Turning to this clone: What it recognizes is unknown.

The PCR employed 60 Vbeta primers together with 13 Jbeta primers. Sequenced by immunoSEQ multiplex PCR; TCRdb stores in-frame clones only, minus some. The repertoire holds 110,000 or so clones, with less than 10% as singletons. Study-level results: Researchers catalogued around 150 TCR beta chains as cytomegalovirus-associated. With high specificity and sensitivity, the classifier reportedly diagnosed cytomegalovirus status. When analyzed later, a missense DCLRE1C variant was found to be linked to TCR beta V- and J-gene trimming.

The clonotype was recovered from a woman in her forties in good health and CMV-seropositive. The sequencing input was PBMCs.

The CDR3 DNA reads as TGCGCCAGCAGCGTTGGGAGTCTAGCGGGGACCTACGAGCAGTACTTC. Protein: CASSVGSLAGTYEQYF. The chain has TRBV5-1 and TRBJ2-7; 9 bases match TRBD2. J was trimmed by 2 bases and V by 4 bases; bases with no gene match: 10. Germline loops: CDR1 SGHRS, CDR2 YFSETQ. CDR3 length: 16 amino acids.